Listed below are T cell receptor beta chains from one sample, sequenced in a study of graft-versus-host responses after intestinal transplantation. These receptors' targets are unknown. Data came from immunoSEQ multiplex PCR; TCRdb stores just in-frame clones and leaves some out. Of some 140,000 clones listed, more than 80% were seen once; the top ten hold approximately 0.17%. This specimen was unstimulated CD4+ T cells sorted from spleen or lymph node cells, taken before intestinal transplant. The receptors come from a human donor who received an intestinal transplant. The CDR3 runs from the conserved cysteine through the conserved F or W. D genes are given only for firm matches. Some rows mark clone size as missing; the rest say once, few, many or name a class of expanded clone.

CDR3 DNA: TGTGCCAGTAGGCCCGGCGCGGGGGGTGATAGCAATCAGCCCCAGCATTTT; CDR3 protein: CASRPGAGGDSNQPQHF; clone size: -; D gene: -; J gene: TRBJ1-5; V gene: TRBV19
CDR3 DNA: TGCAGCGCAAACAGAGGGACAGCACAAGAGACCCAGTACTTC; CDR3 protein: CSANRGTAQETQYF; clone size: once; D gene: TRBD1; J gene: TRBJ2-5; V gene: TRBV29-1
CDR3 DNA: TGTGCCAGCTCCCGGGACAGGGAGTACTATGGCTACACCTTC; CDR3 protein: CASSRDREYYGYTF; clone size: -; D gene: TRBD1; J gene: TRBJ1-2; V gene: TRBV18
CDR3 DNA: TGTGCCATCAGCCCCGACAGTACCTTTAATTCACCCCTCCACTTT; CDR3 protein: CAISPDSTFNSPLHF; clone size: -; D gene: -; J gene: TRBJ1-6; V gene: TRBV10-3
CDR3 DNA: TGTGCCAGCCGTAAGGATGCGGGAGGCTACACCTTC; CDR3 protein: CASRKDAGGYTF; clone size: -; D gene: -; J gene: TRBJ1-2; V gene: TRBV5-6
CDR3 DNA: TGTGCCAGCAGCCCCATTACCGGGACTCAGAACACCGGGGAGCTGTTTTTT; CDR3 protein: CASSPITGTQNTGELFF; clone size: -; D gene: -; J gene: TRBJ2-2; V gene: TRBV5-6
CDR3 DNA: TGTGCCTGGAGTGCTGTGGGAGAGCGGACTGAAGCTTTCTTT; CDR3 protein: CAWSAVGERTEAFF; clone size: -; D gene: -; J gene: TRBJ1-1; V gene: TRBV30
CDR3 DNA: TGTGCCACCTACGGGCAGGGGAATGGCTACACCTTC; CDR3 protein: CATYGQGNGYTF; clone size: -; D gene: -; J gene: TRBJ1-2; V gene: TRBV6-5
CDR3 DNA: TGTGCCAGCCACCGGGGGTCTCCCCTCTATGGCTACACCTTC; CDR3 protein: CASHRGSPLYGYTF; clone size: -; D gene: -; J gene: TRBJ1-2; V gene: TRBV19
CDR3 DNA: TGTGCCAGCAGCTCGGGTAGGTACAGCGGCAGAAACACCATATATTTT; CDR3 protein: CASSSGRYSGRNTIYF; clone size: -; D gene: -; J gene: TRBJ1-3; V gene: TRBV9
CDR3 DNA: TGTGCCAGTAGTATGGGAAGCAGGGGAGGCAATCAGCCCCAGCATTTT; CDR3 protein: CASSMGSRGGNQPQHF; clone size: -; D gene: -; J gene: TRBJ1-5; V gene: TRBV19
CDR3 DNA: TGCGCCAGCAGCCAAAAACGGGCAGGGGACACCGGGGAGCTGTTTTTT; CDR3 protein: CASSQKRAGDTGELFF; clone size: -; D gene: -; J gene: TRBJ2-2; V gene: TRBV4-1
CDR3 DNA: TGTGCCAGCAGCCCCCCGACAGGGAATGTCCGAGCCAAAAACATTCAGTACTTC; CDR3 protein: CASSPPTGNVRAKNIQYF; clone size: -; D gene: TRBD1; J gene: TRBJ2-4; V gene: TRBV7-2
CDR3 DNA: TGTGCCAGCAGTGGTGGGAGCTCCTACAATGAGCAGTTCTTC; CDR3 protein: CASSGGSSYNEQFF; clone size: -; D gene: -; J gene: TRBJ2-1; V gene: TRBV4-2
CDR3 DNA: TGTGCCAGCAGCTTAACCGGGACAGGGACTCAGGGGGTGAACACTGAAGCTTTCTTT; CDR3 protein: CASSLTGTGTQGVNTEAFF; clone size: -; D gene: TRBD1; J gene: TRBJ1-1; V gene: TRBV7-9